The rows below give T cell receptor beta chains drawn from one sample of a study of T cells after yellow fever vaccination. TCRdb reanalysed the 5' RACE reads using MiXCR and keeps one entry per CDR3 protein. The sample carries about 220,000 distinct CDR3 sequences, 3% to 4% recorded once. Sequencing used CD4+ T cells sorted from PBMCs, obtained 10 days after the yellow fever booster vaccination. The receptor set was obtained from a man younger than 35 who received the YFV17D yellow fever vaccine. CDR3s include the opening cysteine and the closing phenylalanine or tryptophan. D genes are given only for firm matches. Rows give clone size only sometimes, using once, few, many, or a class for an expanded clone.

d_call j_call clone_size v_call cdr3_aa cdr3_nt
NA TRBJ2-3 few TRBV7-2 CASSLLQWGSTDTQYF TGTGCCAGCAGCTTACTCCAGTGGGGGTCCACAGATACGCAGTATTTT
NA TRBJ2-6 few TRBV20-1 CSARDGGSGANVLTF TGCAGTGCTAGAGATGGGGGTTCTGGGGCCAACGTCCTGACTTTC
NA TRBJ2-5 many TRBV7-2 CASSSEQGGETQYF TGTGCCAGCAGTTCGGAACAGGGGGGGGAGACCCAGTACTTC
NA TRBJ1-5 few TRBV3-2 CASSQEGRGGKPQGNQPQHF TGTGCCAGCAGCCAAGAGGGTCGAGGGGGCAAGCCTCAGGGCAATCAGCCCCAGCATTTT
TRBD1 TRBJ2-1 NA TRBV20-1 CSAPGTVYNEQFF TGCAGTGCTCCCGGGACAGTGTACAATGAGCAGTTCTTC
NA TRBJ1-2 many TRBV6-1 CASSEGTVSGYTF TGTGCCAGCAGTGAAGGGACAGTTAGTGGCTACACCTTC
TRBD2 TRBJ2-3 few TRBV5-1 CASSLGASGFSTDTQYF TGCGCCAGCAGCTTGGGAGCTAGCGGGTTTAGCACAGATACGCAGTATTTT
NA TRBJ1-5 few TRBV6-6 CASTPSDSNQPQHF TGTGCCAGCACTCCGAGCGACAGCAATCAGCCCCAGCATTTT
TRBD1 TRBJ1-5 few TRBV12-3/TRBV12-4 CASSLRAGGQPQHF TGTGCCAGCAGTTTGAGGGCAGGGGGTCAGCCCCAGCATTTT
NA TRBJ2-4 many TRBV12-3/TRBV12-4 CASTSDEGLYF TGTGCCAGCACCTCGGACGAAGGGCTATACTTC
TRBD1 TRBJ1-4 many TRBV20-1 CSASGTGFEKLFF TGCAGTGCTAGCGGGACAGGGTTTGAAAAACTGTTTTTT
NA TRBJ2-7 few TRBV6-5 CASSPSSRDVPYEQYF TGTGCCAGCAGTCCCTCGTCCCGAGACGTCCCCTACGAGCAGTACTTC
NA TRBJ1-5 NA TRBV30 CAWSHGELQPQHF TGTGCCTGGAGTCATGGGGAGTTGCAGCCCCAGCATTTT
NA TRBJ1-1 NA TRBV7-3 CASSLFPDRNTEAFF TGTGCCAGCAGCTTATTCCCTGACAGAAACACTGAAGCTTTCTTT
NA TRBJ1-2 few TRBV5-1 CASSWEWAAYGYTF TGCGCCAGCAGCTGGGAATGGGCCGCCTATGGCTACACCTTC
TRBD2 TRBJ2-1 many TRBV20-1 CSARVLAGASYNEQFF TGCAGTGCTAGAGTTCTAGCGGGAGCCTCCTACAATGAGCAGTTCTTC
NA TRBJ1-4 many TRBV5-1 CASSPGLANEKLFF TGCGCCAGCAGCCCGGGACTCGCTAATGAAAAACTGTTTTTT
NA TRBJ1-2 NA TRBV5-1 CASSLGTGGGYGYTF TGCGCCAGCAGCTTGGGCACGGGGGGCGGCTATGGCTACACCTTC
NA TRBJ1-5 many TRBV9 CASSVGPTGQGQPQHF TGTGCCAGCAGCGTAGGCCCCACAGGTCAAGGACAGCCCCAGCATTTT
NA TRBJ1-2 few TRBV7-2 CASSFIQENYGYTF TGTGCCAGCAGCTTCATACAGGAGAACTATGGCTACACCTTC
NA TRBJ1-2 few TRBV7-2 CASSAYNIGDYGYTF TGTGCCAGCAGCGCGTATAACATTGGGGACTATGGCTACACCTTC
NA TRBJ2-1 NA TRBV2 CASSEPRSGWDNEQFF TGTGCCAGCAGTGAACCCCGCTCGGGGTGGGATAATGAGCAGTTCTTC
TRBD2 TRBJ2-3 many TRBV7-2 CASSAGLVTDTQYF TGTGCCAGCAGCGCCGGACTAGTCACAGATACGCAGTATTTT
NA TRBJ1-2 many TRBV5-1 CASSLALGTYGYTF TGCGCCAGCAGCTTGGCCCTGGGTACCTATGGCTACACCTTC
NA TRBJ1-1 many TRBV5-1 CASSITGSNTEAFF TGCGCCAGCAGCATCACGGGCTCTAACACTGAAGCTTTCTTT
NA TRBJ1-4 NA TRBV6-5 CASSRGNEKLFF TGTGCCAGCAGTCGGGGGAATGAAAAACTGTTTTTT
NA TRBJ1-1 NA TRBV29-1 CSVDSPDTEAFF TGCAGCGTTGACAGCCCCGACACTGAAGCTTTCTTT
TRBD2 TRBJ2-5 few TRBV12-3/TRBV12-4 CASGLADGTQYF TGTGCCAGCGGCCTAGCGGACGGGACCCAGTACTTC
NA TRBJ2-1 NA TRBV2 CAIQQTPLAGGEQFF TGTGCCATACAGCAAACCCCCCTTGCTGGAGGTGAGCAGTTCTTC
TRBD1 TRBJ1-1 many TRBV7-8 CASSLVRQGEAFF TGTGCCAGCAGCTTAGTTAGACAGGGTGAAGCTTTCTTT
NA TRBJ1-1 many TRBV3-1 CASSQDPGSGAEAFF TGTGCCAGCAGCCAAGATCCAGGGTCGGGGGCTGAAGCTTTCTTT
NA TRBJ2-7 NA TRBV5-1 CASSLSSPSYEQYF TGCGCCAGCAGCTTGTCGAGCCCCTCCTACGAGCAGTACTTC
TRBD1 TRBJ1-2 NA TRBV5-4 CASRKTGANYGYTF TGTGCCAGCAGAAAGACAGGGGCTAACTATGGCTACACCTTC
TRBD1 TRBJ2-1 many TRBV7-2 CASSSPTGGLSYNEQFF TGTGCCAGCAGCTCCCCAACAGGGGGCTTGTCCTACAATGAGCAGTTCTTC
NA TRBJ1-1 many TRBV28 CASSLPGRDTEAFF TGTGCCAGCAGTTTACCTGGTCGGGACACTGAAGCTTTCTTT
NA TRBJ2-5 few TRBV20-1 CSAGPGRETQYF TGCAGTGCCGGTCCGGGGCGGGAGACCCAGTACTTC
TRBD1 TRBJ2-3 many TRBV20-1 CSAGTGGSTDTQYF TGCAGTGCTGGGACAGGGGGCAGCACAGATACGCAGTATTTT
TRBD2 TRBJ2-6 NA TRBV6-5 CASSPLAGGIFSGANVLTF TGTGCCAGCAGCCCTCTAGCGGGGGGAATTTTCTCTGGGGCCAACGTCCTGACTTTC
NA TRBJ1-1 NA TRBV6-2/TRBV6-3 CASSYPEVSMNTEAFF TGTGCCAGCAGTTACCCCGAAGTTTCCATGAACACTGAAGCTTTCTTT
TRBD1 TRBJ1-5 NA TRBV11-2 CASSFDRVGNQPQHF TGTGCCAGCAGCTTTGACAGGGTTGGCAATCAGCCCCAGCATTTT
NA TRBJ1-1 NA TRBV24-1 CATSDLWEAVGAFF TGTGCCACCAGTGATTTGTGGGAAGCCGTTGGAGCTTTCTTT
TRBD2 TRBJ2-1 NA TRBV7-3 CASSLTSSGGEQFF TGTGCCAGCAGCTTAACTTCTAGCGGGGGTGAGCAGTTCTTC
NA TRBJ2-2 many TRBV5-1 CASSLGPQSYNTGELFF TGCGCCAGCAGCTTGGGCCCCCAAAGCTACAACACCGGGGAGCTGTTTTTT
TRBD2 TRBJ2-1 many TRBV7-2 CASSLAGTSDEQFF TGTGCCAGCAGCTTAGCGGGGACTAGTGATGAGCAGTTCTTC
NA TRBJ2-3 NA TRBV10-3 CAISESTDTQYF TGTGCCATCAGTGAGTCTACAGATACGCAGTATTTT